These 12 T cell receptor beta chains originate from one sample sequenced in a study of CD8+ T cells in alopecia areata. The treatment denotes: oral pan-JAK inhibitor, 5-10 mg twice daily. The authors extracted RNA and reverse transcribed it into cDNA as the sequencing template. This table comes from immunoSEQ multiplex PCR, and its TCRdb copy is limited to in-frame clones, with some not included. The sample includes some 210,000 clones, around 66% of them seen just once. Material: CD4+ T cells sorted from blood, obtained at approximately week 42, from a patient treated with tofacitinib. Receptors were obtained from a human donor with alopecia areata.

The chain has TRBV7-2 and TRBJ1-1; D ambiguous. Germline loops: CDR1 SGHTA, CDR2 FQGNSA. Trimming stripped 7 bases from V and 3 bases from J, with 6 bases between. The CDR3 is 11 residues long. DNA for the CDR3: TGTGCCAGCAAGGTGGACACTGAAGCTTTCTTT. Protein: CASKVDTEAFF.

This CDR3 reads CSVAQTGHTDTQYF. DNA for the CDR3: TGCAGCGTCGCTCAAACGGGGCACACAGATACGCAGTATTTT. The chain is built from TRBV29-1 and TRBJ2-3; D is possibly TRBD1 or TRBD2 (5 bases each). With 6 bases removed from V and 2 bases from J, the gap between germline ends came to 15 bases. Germline V gene data show CDR1 as SQVTM and CDR2 as ANQGSEA. The CDR3 spans 14 residues.

DNA for the CDR3: TGCGCCAGCAGACGGACAGGGGACACTGAAGCTTTCTTT. This codes for CASRRTGDTEAFF. The V gene is TRBV5-1, the J gene TRBJ1-1; 9 nucleotides align to TRBD1. The CDR3 totals 13 residues. V trimming: 5 bases; J trimming: 3 bases; junction bases outside the gene matches: 2. Per the germline V gene, CDR1 is SGHRS and CDR2 is YFSETQ.

The chain combines TRBV15 with TRBJ1-2; D perhaps matches TRBD1 (5 bases). Trimming shortened V by 0 bases and J by 8 bases, and 13 bases separated the two germline ends. The V gene's germline CDR1 is LNHNV and CDR2 YYDKDF (reference sequence). This CDR3 has 14 amino acids. Written as DNA, the CDR3 is TGTGCCACCAGCAGAGAGGGGGTGGTAAGCGGCTACACCTTC. Its translation is CATSREGVVSGYTF.

Regarding this clone: Other DNA sequences within the sample encode an identical CDR3. The rearrangement links TRBV29-1 to TRBJ1-1; D not resolved. This CDR3 is built from 12 residues. Germline CDR1 and CDR2: SQVTM and ANQGSEA. V gave up 5 bases and J gave up 0 bases, with 7 bases separating them. For the CDR3, the DNA is TGCAGCGTTTCCGGTATGAACACTGAAGCTTTCTTT. Translating it yields CSVSGMNTEAFF.

The chain couples TRBV18 to TRBJ2-7, with D tentatively TRBD1 (5 bases). Trimming left V 2 bases short and J 2 bases short, with 10 bases between. The CDR3 has 14 residues. From germline, CDR1 is KGHSH and CDR2 LQKENI. CDR3 sequence (DNA): TGTGCCAGCTCACCAATGCAGGGCGCCTACGAGCAGTACTTC. Protein: CASSPMQGAYEQYF.

This rearrangement joins TRBV4-3 to TRBJ2-1, with a tentative D call TRBD2 (6 bases). The CDR3 has 13 residues. The V gene's germline CDR1 is LGHNA and CDR2 YSLEER. Deletions cut 1 base from V and 14 bases from J, with 15 bases between. The chain's CDR3 is CASSQGRTTKEFF. CDR3 bases: TGCGCCAGCAGCCAAGGGAGGACTACCAAGGAGTTCTTC.

This clone was picked up many times. The chain combines TRBV9 with TRBJ2-7; no reliable D call. The CDR3 consists of 13 residues. CDR1 SGDLS and CDR2 YYNGEE come from the germline V gene. Between the trimmed V and J ends, which lost 4 bases and 5 bases, there was a span of 13 bases. The CDR3 spells CASSPRGRDEQYF. DNA of the CDR3: TGTGCCAGCAGCCCCCGAGGTCGCGACGAGCAGTACTTC.

V gene TRBV7-2 combines with J gene TRBJ2-4; tentative D call: TRBD1 (5 bases). This CDR3 comprises 16 residues. The V end lost 3 bases, the J end lost 0 bases, and 12 bases lay between the germline ends. Germline V lookup: CDR1 SGHTA, CDR2 FQGNSA. CDR3 loop: CASSFGRALAKNIQYF. CDR3 coding DNA: TGTGCCAGCAGCTTCGGCAGGGCCTTAGCCAAAAACATTCAGTACTTC.

In regard to this clone: The sample contains more than one DNA sequence encoding this CDR3. V gene TRBV29-1 combines with J gene TRBJ2-7; D gene ambiguous. Trimming left V 5 bases short and J 4 bases short, with 9 bases between. Germline V gene lookup returns CDR1 SQVTM and CDR2 ANQGSEA. The CDR3 is 11 residues long. The CDR3 region is CSVNLGYEQYF. CDR3 DNA sequence: TGCAGCGTTAACCTGGGGTACGAGCAGTACTTC.

This chain links TRBV27 with TRBJ1-5, with D hard to call. V was trimmed by 3 bases and J by 3 bases, leaving 6 bases between them. This CDR3 comprises 13 residues. Germline loops: CDR1 MNHEY, CDR2 SMNVEV (reference sequence). The CDR3 loop reads CASSLAPNQPQHF. DNA for the CDR3: TGTGCCAGCAGTTTGGCGCCCAATCAGCCCCAGCATTTT.

The chain recombines TRBV30 with TRBJ1-2; no clear D. Looked up from germline, CDR1 is GTSNPN and CDR2 is SVGIG (reference sequence). Trimming pared 2 bases from V and 4 bases from J, leaving 20 bases between. This CDR3 has 16 amino acids. The CDR3 DNA reads as TGTGCCTGGAGTCGCAGCGGGGTCTCCAACCTCTATGGCTACACCTTC. It translates to CAWSRSGVSNLYGYTF.